These T cell receptor beta chains were read from a single sample in a study of cytomegalovirus exposure and HLA in healthy donors. Here immunoSEQ multiplex PCR was the method, and the copy in TCRdb shows in-frame clones only, minus some. This table holds around 150,000 clones, around 85% found once. The specimen was PBMCs. These receptor sequences come from a man younger than 30 in good health and CMV-seropositive. The CDR3 runs from the conserved cysteine through the conserved F or W. D genes are given only for firm matches. Clone size is given for some rows only: seen once, a few or many times, or a class if the clone is expanded.

TRBV14,-,TRBJ2-2,-,TGTGCCAGCAGCCCGCAGGGGTATTCGCACACCGGGGAGCTGTTTTTT,CASSPQGYSHTGELFF
TRBV11-3,-,TRBJ2-1,TRBD2,TGTGCCAGCAGCTCCGGGACTAGCAATGAGCAGTTCTTC,CASSSGTSNEQFF
TRBV21-1,-,TRBJ2-7,-,TGTGCCAGCATCCTTTTAGAGGGAAGGTACGAGCAGTACTTC,CASILLEGRYEQYF
TRBV14,once,TRBJ1-1,-,TGTGCCAGCAGCCAATTTCTCCGGACTGAAGCTTTCTTT,CASSQFLRTEAFF
TRBV11-3,-,TRBJ1-1,-,TGTGCCAGCAGCCCCGGGGGGTCGAACACTGAAGCTTTCTTT,CASSPGGSNTEAFF
TRBV5-1,-,TRBJ2-5,TRBD1,TGCGCCAGCAGCTGGACAGGGGGCCTCCAAGAGACCCAGTACTTC,CASSWTGGLQETQYF
TRBV9,-,TRBJ2-3,-,TGTGCCAGCAGCGTAGGGCAGATCACAGATACGCAGTATTTT,CASSVGQITDTQYF
TRBV12-5,-,TRBJ2-7,-,TGTGCTAGTGGTTTACAGGTAGGCTCCTACGAGCAGTACTTC,CASGLQVGSYEQYF
TRBV5-6,-,TRBJ2-2,-,TGTGCCAGCAGCTTGGGTGCGAATACCGGGGAGCTGTTTTTT,CASSLGANTGELFF
TRBV5-6,-,TRBJ1-2,-,TGTGCCAGCAGCCCCCGGGGGTATGATGGCTACACCTTC,CASSPRGYDGYTF
TRBV2,once,TRBJ2-1,TRBD2,TGTGCCAGCAGTACACGCCAGCGGGGGGGCCAGAGGAATGAGCAGTTCTTC,CASSTRQRGGQRNEQFF
TRBV4-1,-,TRBJ1-2,-,TGCGCCAGCAGCCAAGCAGCTAACTATGGCTACACCTTC,CASSQAANYGYTF
TRBV30,-,TRBJ1-6,TRBD1,TGTGCCTGGAACACCGGATTCCGGGACAGGAGGTATAATTCACCCCTCCACTTT,CAWNTGFRDRRYNSPLHF
TRBV5-5,-,TRBJ2-7,TRBD1,TGTGCCAGCAGCCCGACAGGGTACGAGCAGTACTTC,CASSPTGYEQYF
TRBV21-1,-,TRBJ1-1,-,TGTGCCAGCGGACAGGGGAGGAGGCCTGAAGCTTTCTTT,CASGQGRRPEAFF
TRBV6-5,-,TRBJ1-2,TRBD1,TGTGCCAGCAGCGAATCCGGACAGGGGTCTGGCTACACCTTC,CASSESGQGSGYTF
TRBV2,-,TRBJ2-5,-,TGTGCCAGCAGCCCGGAGCGGGAGACCCAGTACTTC,CASSPERETQYF
TRBV2,-,TRBJ2-1,TRBD1,TGTGCCAGCAGTGGGGGCCTCGGCAGGGGGACCTACAATGAGCAGTTCTTC,CASSGGLGRGTYNEQFF
TRBV6-5,-,TRBJ2-7,TRBD2,TGTGCCAGCAGTCCGACCGGGACTAGCCACGAGCAGTACTTC,CASSPTGTSHEQYF
TRBV5-1,-,TRBJ2-5,TRBD2,TGCGCCAGCAGCTTGGCGGGGACTAGCGAAGAGACCCAGTACTTC,CASSLAGTSEETQYF
TRBV7-9,-,TRBJ2-5,TRBD1,TGTGCCAGCAGCTCGACAGGGTGGGAGACCCAGTACTTC,CASSSTGWETQYF
TRBV7-6,-,TRBJ2-2,-,TGTGCCAGCAGCTTAAGGAAACAGGGAAGAACCGGGGAGCTGTTTTTT,CASSLRKQGRTGELFF
TRBV6-5,-,TRBJ2-5,TRBD2,TGTGCCAGCAGTTACTCGTGGGGCGGGGGGAGGGAGACCCAGTACTTC,CASSYSWGGGRETQYF
TRBV2,once,TRBJ1-6,-,TGTGCCAGCAGTGAAGAACAGGAGTGGGGGGCACCCCTCCACTTT,CASSEEQEWGAPLHF
TRBV9,-,TRBJ1-4,TRBD1,TGTGCCAGCAGCCCAGGGGGAAATAATGAAAAACTGTTTTTT,CASSPGGNNEKLFF
TRBV9,-,TRBJ2-5,-,TGTGCCAGCAGCGCCGGACAGACGCACCAAGAGACCCAGTACTTC,CASSAGQTHQETQYF
TRBV27,-,TRBJ1-1,-,TGTGCCAGCACTTGGACGGGGTCGAACACTGAAGCTTTCTTT,CASTWTGSNTEAFF
TRBV19,-,TRBJ1-5,-,TGTGCCAGTAGGACAGGACGGTTCAATCAGCCCCAGCATTTT,CASRTGRFNQPQHF
TRBV30,-,TRBJ2-2,-,TGTGCCTGGAGCGAACCGGGACTGAACACCGGGGAGCTGTTTTTT,CAWSEPGLNTGELFF
TRBV7-9,once,TRBJ2-5,-,TGTGCCAGCAGCTTACTGGCAGGCCCTAGCGAGACCCAGTACTTC,CASSLLAGPSETQYF
TRBV4-2,-,TRBJ2-7,-,TGTGCCAGCAGCCAAGCTGGGTCAGGGGCCTACGAGCAGTACTTC,CASSQAGSGAYEQYF
TRBV30,-,TRBJ2-5,TRBD2,TGTGCCTATAGCGGGGGTTCACAAGAGACCCAGTACTTC,CAYSGGSQETQYF
TRBV6-1,-,TRBJ2-1,TRBD2,TGTGCCAGCAGCCCGGGACTAGCGGGGGTCGATGAGCAGTTCTTC,CASSPGLAGVDEQFF
TRBV30,-,TRBJ1-3,-,TGTGCCTGGAGTGCCGGACAGACATCTGGAAACACCATATATTTT,CAWSAGQTSGNTIYF
TRBV25-1,-,TRBJ1-1,-,TGTGCCAGCACCTCCCGGGAAGGGAGGGGCACTGAAGCTTTCTTT,CASTSREGRGTEAFF
TRBV19,few,TRBJ2-7,-,TGTGCCAGTAGTATAGGCCAGGGGTTGGGGTACGAGCAGTACTTC,CASSIGQGLGYEQYF
TRBV30,-,TRBJ1-2,TRBD1,TGTGCCTCGTTGGGACAGGTTCTCGGTGGCTACACCTTC,CASLGQVLGGYTF